In its sample, the clone carrying this T cell receptor beta chain was seen a few times. The antigen remains undetermined. One entry per CDR3 protein results from TCRdb running MiXCR on the reads. The sample contains hundreds of thousands of distinct CDR3 sequences, around 11% of which appear only once. This entry comes from a study of T cell repertoires in cytomegalovirus infection. Study conclusions and caveats: HLA-C-restricted CMV-specific TCR beta clonotypes were dominant in the ex vivo response.

Germline V gene sequence: CDR1 DFQATT, CDR2 SNEGSKA (reference sequence). V was trimmed by 4 bases and J by 3 bases, leaving 13 bases between them. This CDR3 region has 14 residues. The specimen sequenced was PBMCs. The J gene is TRBJ1-5, the V gene TRBV20-1; unclear D gene. The sequence was collected from a human donor in good health (CMV status not recorded). Some clones in this sample may be carry-over from other donors' samples. CDR3 amino acids: CSAKADTFNQPQHF. For the CDR3, the DNA is TGCAGTGCTAAGGCAGACACATTCAATCAGCCCCAGCATTTT.